Listed here are 3 T cell receptor beta chains from one sample, sequenced in a study of cytomegalovirus exposure and HLA in healthy donors. The PCR was carried out with 60 Vbeta primers and 13 Jbeta primers. The repertoire was sequenced with immunoSEQ multiplex PCR; TCRdb's copy has only in-frame clones and lacks some. The repertoire holds 60,000 to 75,000 clones, with around 76% as singletons. Sample: PBMCs. These receptors were collected from a woman in her thirties in good health and CMV-seropositive.

This chain uses TRBV6-5 with TRBJ1-1, with a possible D match to TRBD1 (6 bases). CDR1 and CDR2 from the germline V gene are MNHEY and SVGAGI. This CDR3 contains 12 residues. The V and J ends lost 9 bases and 6 bases respectively, with 14 bases between them. The CDR3 sequence: CASQGFRSEAFF. CDR3 bases: TGTGCCAGTCAGGGGTTCAGGTCTGAAGCTTTCTTT.

The chain combines TRBV11-2 with TRBJ2-1, with 8 nucleotides matching TRBD2. V trimming: 5 bases; J trimming: 2 bases; junction bases outside the gene matches: 5. The CDR3 covers 15 residues. Germline CDR1 is SGHAT and CDR2 is FQNNGV. This chain's CDR3 is CASSALSGAYNEQFF. DNA for the CDR3: TGTGCCAGCAGCGCTCTTAGCGGGGCCTACAATGAGCAGTTCTTC.

The V gene is TRBV9, the J gene TRBJ2-1; D perhaps matches TRBD1 (5 bases). CDR1 SGDLS and CDR2 YYNGEE come from the germline V gene. The CDR3 contains 17 residues. V dropped 1 base and J dropped 1 base, with 15 bases sitting between them. The chain's CDR3 is CASSVRGSSNSYNEQFF. CDR3 nucleotides: TGTGCCAGCAGCGTAAGGGGCAGTAGTAATTCCTACAATGAGCAGTTCTTC.